A selection of T cell receptor beta chains follows, all from one sample in a study of human versus mouse CDR3 diversity and MHC coevolution. Generated by immunoSEQ multiplex PCR, the TCRdb table keeps only in-frame clones and is missing some. Of tens of thousands of clones in the sample, around 93% were seen once. Sequencing used naive CD4+ T cells from blood. The receptors were sampled from a person aged 25 to 75 in good health. Both conserved end residues are part of each CDR3. D genes are given only for firm matches. Size tells how often a clone was seen (once, few, many) or the class of an expanded clone, and some rows leave it out.

clone_size: -; v_call: TRBV4-3; d_call: -; j_call: TRBJ1-1; cdr3_nt: TGCGCCAGCAGCCAAGATCTGGACAGACCGAACACTGAAGCTTTCTTT; cdr3_aa: CASSQDLDRPNTEAFF
clone_size: -; v_call: TRBV19; d_call: TRBD2; j_call: TRBJ2-2; cdr3_nt: TGTGCCAGTAGTCTTGTGGTGGGGCTAGCGGGAATAACCGGGGAGCTGTTTTTT; cdr3_aa: CASSLVVGLAGITGELFF
clone_size: -; v_call: TRBV9; d_call: -; j_call: TRBJ2-2; cdr3_nt: TGTGCCAGCAGCGTCAGGATGAACACCGGGGAGCTGTTTTTT; cdr3_aa: CASSVRMNTGELFF
clone_size: -; v_call: TRBV29-1; d_call: -; j_call: TRBJ1-2; cdr3_nt: TGCAGCGTTGAGCCAGGGGAGTATGGCTACACCTTC; cdr3_aa: CSVEPGEYGYTF
clone_size: once; v_call: TRBV5-1; d_call: -; j_call: TRBJ1-4; cdr3_nt: TGCGCCAGCAGCTTGGCCTGGGGTGGACAGAGTAATGAAAAACTGTTTTTT; cdr3_aa: CASSLAWGGQSNEKLFF
clone_size: -; v_call: TRBV19; d_call: TRBD1; j_call: TRBJ2-7; cdr3_nt: TGTGCCAGTAGGGGACCGGGACAGGGGGTCTACGAGCAGTACTTC; cdr3_aa: CASRGPGQGVYEQYF
clone_size: -; v_call: TRBV7-6; d_call: -; j_call: TRBJ2-7; cdr3_nt: TGTGCCAGCAGCCCGGCAGGGGCCCCCTCGGACGAGCAGTACTTC; cdr3_aa: CASSPAGAPSDEQYF
clone_size: once; v_call: TRBV5-4; d_call: -; j_call: TRBJ2-4; cdr3_nt: TGTGCCAGCAGGGGGGAGGAGGGAAGGGACATTCAGTACTTC; cdr3_aa: CASRGEEGRDIQYF
clone_size: -; v_call: TRBV6-5; d_call: TRBD1; j_call: TRBJ2-7; cdr3_nt: TGTGCCAGCAGTTACCGGGACAGGGGTGCCTACGAGCAGTACTTC; cdr3_aa: CASSYRDRGAYEQYF
clone_size: -; v_call: TRBV18; d_call: TRBD1; j_call: TRBJ1-4; cdr3_nt: TGTGCCAGCTCACCAGACAGGGCCGAGGCTAATGAAAAACTGTTTTTT; cdr3_aa: CASSPDRAEANEKLFF
clone_size: -; v_call: TRBV5-4; d_call: TRBD2; j_call: TRBJ2-1; cdr3_nt: TGTGCCAGCAGCTTGGCGGGAGGGTTGGATGAGCAGTTCTTC; cdr3_aa: CASSLAGGLDEQFF
clone_size: -; v_call: TRBV5-1; d_call: -; j_call: TRBJ2-1; cdr3_nt: TGCGCCAGCAAGGATCCGGGGTACAATGAGCAGTTCTTC; cdr3_aa: CASKDPGYNEQFF
clone_size: -; v_call: TRBV11-2; d_call: -; j_call: TRBJ2-7; cdr3_nt: TGTGCCAGCAGCTTAGAGCAGGGCAGCTCCTACGAGCAGTACTTC; cdr3_aa: CASSLEQGSSYEQYF
clone_size: -; v_call: TRBV7-3; d_call: TRBD2; j_call: TRBJ2-5; cdr3_nt: TGTGCCAGCAGCCAGGGGACTAGCGGGACGAGGGAGACCCAGTACTTC; cdr3_aa: CASSQGTSGTRETQYF
clone_size: once; v_call: TRBV14; d_call: -; j_call: TRBJ2-1; cdr3_nt: TGTGCCAGCAGCCAAGATAGGGGTTCAGTCTACAATGAGCAGTTCTTC; cdr3_aa: CASSQDRGSVYNEQFF
clone_size: -; v_call: TRBV6-5; d_call: TRBD1; j_call: TRBJ2-1; cdr3_nt: TGTGCCAGCAGTCTCCGGGACAGGGAAGGTGAGCAGTTCTTC; cdr3_aa: CASSLRDREGEQFF
clone_size: -; v_call: TRBV18; d_call: TRBD1; j_call: TRBJ2-7; cdr3_nt: TGTGCCAGCTCACCAAAACCGGGACAGGGAGGCTACGAGCAGTACTTC; cdr3_aa: CASSPKPGQGGYEQYF
clone_size: -; v_call: TRBV18; d_call: -; j_call: TRBJ2-7; cdr3_nt: TGTGCCAGCTCCCGAGCCAGGACGGGGTGGGCCTACGAGCAGTACTTC; cdr3_aa: CASSRARTGWAYEQYF
clone_size: -; v_call: TRBV5-4; d_call: TRBD2; j_call: TRBJ2-1; cdr3_nt: TGTGCCAGCAGCTTGACTAGCGGGAGAGACAATGAGCAGTTCTTC; cdr3_aa: CASSLTSGRDNEQFF
clone_size: -; v_call: TRBV30; d_call: TRBD2; j_call: TRBJ2-3; cdr3_nt: TGTGCCTGGAGCTTCGCGGGAGTCGGGGCCACAGATACGCAGTATTTT; cdr3_aa: CAWSFAGVGATDTQYF
clone_size: -; v_call: TRBV28; d_call: -; j_call: TRBJ1-6; cdr3_nt: TGTGCCGGAGGGGCCTACGAAAATAATTCACCCCTCCACTTT; cdr3_aa: CAGGAYENNSPLHF
clone_size: once; v_call: TRBV10-3; d_call: TRBD2; j_call: TRBJ2-5; cdr3_nt: TGTGCCATCAGTAAGGGACTAGCGGAGACCCAGTACTTC; cdr3_aa: CAISKGLAETQYF
clone_size: -; v_call: TRBV7-3; d_call: TRBD1; j_call: TRBJ2-1; cdr3_nt: TGTGCCAGCAGTCCAGGGGGTCCGAGATACAATGAGCAGTTCTTC; cdr3_aa: CASSPGGPRYNEQFF
clone_size: -; v_call: TRBV5-4; d_call: TRBD2; j_call: TRBJ2-3; cdr3_nt: TGTGCCAGCAGCGGGATGACTAGCGGTAGCACAGATACGCAGTATTTT; cdr3_aa: CASSGMTSGSTDTQYF
clone_size: -; v_call: TRBV28; d_call: -; j_call: TRBJ2-5; cdr3_nt: TGTGCCAGCATCCTGGCGGGATTCCAAGAGACCCAGTACTTC; cdr3_aa: CASILAGFQETQYF
clone_size: -; v_call: TRBV7-3; d_call: -; j_call: TRBJ2-6; cdr3_nt: TGTGCCAGCAGCTCCGGACAGTCTGGGGCCAACGTCCTGACTTTC; cdr3_aa: CASSSGQSGANVLTF
clone_size: once; v_call: TRBV7-2; d_call: TRBD1; j_call: TRBJ1-5; cdr3_nt: TGTGCCAGCAGCTTAGCAGGGACAGGGAAGAATCAGCCCCAGCATTTT; cdr3_aa: CASSLAGTGKNQPQHF
clone_size: -; v_call: TRBV4-3; d_call: TRBD1; j_call: TRBJ2-1; cdr3_nt: TGCGTCAGCAGCCCGAGACAGGGGTCCTACAATGAGCAGTTCTTC; cdr3_aa: CVSSPRQGSYNEQFF
clone_size: -; v_call: TRBV19; d_call: TRBD1; j_call: TRBJ2-1; cdr3_nt: TGTGCCTGTACGCGGACAGGGGCTTTCAATGAGCAGTTCTTC; cdr3_aa: CACTRTGAFNEQFF
clone_size: -; v_call: TRBV13; d_call: -; j_call: TRBJ2-1; cdr3_nt: TGTGCCAGCAGCCCCCTTATAGTTTATGAGCAGTTCTTC; cdr3_aa: CASSPLIVYEQFF
clone_size: -; v_call: TRBV30; d_call: TRBD2; j_call: TRBJ2-1; cdr3_nt: TGTGCCTGGAGTGGCCACGGGACTAGAAAGCAGTTCTTC; cdr3_aa: CAWSGHGTRKQFF
clone_size: -; v_call: TRBV19; d_call: -; j_call: TRBJ2-7; cdr3_nt: TGTGCCAGTAAAATGCAAAACAGGGATGAGCAGTACTTC; cdr3_aa: CASKMQNRDEQYF
clone_size: -; v_call: TRBV7-9; d_call: TRBD1; j_call: TRBJ1-1; cdr3_nt: TGTGCCAGCAGCCCCGGACAGGGGTGGGCCACTGAAGCTTTCTTT; cdr3_aa: CASSPGQGWATEAFF
clone_size: once; v_call: TRBV7-6; d_call: TRBD1; j_call: TRBJ2-7; cdr3_nt: TGTGCCAGCAGCTTATCCGGGACAGGGGGCCTACTGGAGCAGTACTTC; cdr3_aa: CASSLSGTGGLLEQYF
clone_size: -; v_call: TRBV11-3; d_call: -; j_call: TRBJ1-1; cdr3_nt: TGTGCCAGCAGCGGGGGGCGGGGGGCGGTAAACACTGAAGCTTTCTTT; cdr3_aa: CASSGGRGAVNTEAFF
clone_size: few; v_call: TRBV9; d_call: -; j_call: TRBJ1-6; cdr3_nt: TGTGCCAGCAGCGTAGGAGGGCTCCCATCTTCACCCCTCCACTTT; cdr3_aa: CASSVGGLPSSPLHF
clone_size: -; v_call: TRBV7-9; d_call: -; j_call: TRBJ1-5; cdr3_nt: TGTGCCAGCAGCCCCTCGGGGGGAACCTCCAATCAGCCCCAGCATTTT; cdr3_aa: CASSPSGGTSNQPQHF
clone_size: -; v_call: TRBV2; d_call: -; j_call: TRBJ1-2; cdr3_nt: TGTGCCAGCTCCTCCGGGACACCGGGCTTCAACTATGGCTACACCTTC; cdr3_aa: CASSSGTPGFNYGYTF
clone_size: -; v_call: TRBV18; d_call: -; j_call: TRBJ2-1; cdr3_nt: TGTGCCAGCTCACCCGCTAGCGACAATGAGCAGTTCTTC; cdr3_aa: CASSPASDNEQFF
clone_size: -; v_call: TRBV25-1; d_call: -; j_call: TRBJ2-7; cdr3_nt: TGTGCCAGCAGTGCAGGGTCGGGCGAGCAGTACTTC; cdr3_aa: CASSAGSGEQYF
clone_size: -; v_call: TRBV12-5; d_call: -; j_call: TRBJ2-5; cdr3_nt: TGTGCTAGTGGACTTAGCGACCAAGAGACCCAGTACTTC; cdr3_aa: CASGLSDQETQYF
clone_size: -; v_call: TRBV7-9; d_call: -; j_call: TRBJ1-1; cdr3_nt: TGTGCCAGCAGCCCTTCTCACGCGGGGGGGGCTTTCTTT; cdr3_aa: CASSPSHAGGAFF
clone_size: -; v_call: TRBV7-2; d_call: -; j_call: TRBJ1-3; cdr3_nt: TGTGCCAGCCGGCAGGGTGTGACTGGAAACACCATATATTTT; cdr3_aa: CASRQGVTGNTIYF
clone_size: -; v_call: TRBV5-4; d_call: TRBD1; j_call: TRBJ2-1; cdr3_nt: TGTGCCAGCAGCCCCCGAGACAGGGACTACAATGAGCAGTTCTTC; cdr3_aa: CASSPRDRDYNEQFF
clone_size: once; v_call: TRBV7-2; d_call: -; j_call: TRBJ1-3; cdr3_nt: TGTGCCAGCGGGACATGGGTTTCGGGAAACACCATATATTTT; cdr3_aa: CASGTWVSGNTIYF
clone_size: -; v_call: TRBV2; d_call: TRBD2; j_call: TRBJ2-7; cdr3_nt: TGTGCCAGCAGTAAGCCGGGACTAGCGGGAGGTTTGGACGAGCAGTACTTC; cdr3_aa: CASSKPGLAGGLDEQYF
clone_size: -; v_call: TRBV5-3; d_call: TRBD2; j_call: TRBJ2-7; cdr3_nt: TGTGCCAGAAGCTTTAGCGGGAGGACGTGTTACGAGCAGTACTTC; cdr3_aa: CARSFSGRTCYEQYF
clone_size: -; v_call: TRBV19; d_call: TRBD2; j_call: TRBJ2-5; cdr3_nt: TGTGCCAGTAGTATAGACGCTCCCGGGACTAGCGGGGGAAGAAGGGAGACCCAGTACTTC; cdr3_aa: CASSIDAPGTSGGRRETQYF
clone_size: -; v_call: TRBV7-2; d_call: -; j_call: TRBJ1-2; cdr3_nt: TGTGCCAGCAGCTCCACTACCAAGGCCTCCTATGGCTACACCTTC; cdr3_aa: CASSSTTKASYGYTF
clone_size: -; v_call: TRBV29-1; d_call: -; j_call: TRBJ1-5; cdr3_nt: TGCAGCGTTGTTGAGGGCGTCAATCAGCCCCAGCATTTT; cdr3_aa: CSVVEGVNQPQHF
clone_size: -; v_call: TRBV19; d_call: -; j_call: TRBJ1-2; cdr3_nt: TGTGCCAGTAGCCTCTCGCCAGGGGTCCCCTATGGCTACACCTTC; cdr3_aa: CASSLSPGVPYGYTF